These T cell receptor beta chains were read from a single sample in a study of T cells in tuberculosis. TCRdb's copy holds only in-frame clones and misses some; the assay was immunoSEQ multiplex PCR. The sample consists of roughly 35,000 clones, roughly 92% of them appearing once. Sequenced material: PBMCs. The receptors originated from a donor aged 10-35 years with latent tuberculosis or without tuberculosis infection. CDR3s include the opening cysteine and the closing phenylalanine or tryptophan. A D gene is named only where the DNA matches it firmly.

>TRBV5-4|TRBJ1-1|TRBD1|12
CASSGQGANAFF
>TRBV11-2|TRBJ1-1|-|11
CASSLRAEAFF
>TRBV19|TRBJ1-5|TRBD1|17
CASSTLPGQGLNQPQHF
>TRBV2|TRBJ1-5|TRBD1|15
CASSETGGSNQPQHF
>TRBV7-2|TRBJ1-2|-|14
CASSPPRVEGGYTF
>TRBV23-1|TRBJ1-1|-|16
CASSHAGEGGGPEAFF
>TRBV27|TRBJ2-7|-|15
CASSLNLQLRSEQYF
>TRBV5-6|TRBJ1-2|-|15
CASSPRVTSNYGYTF
>TRBV9|TRBJ2-3|TRBD2|18
CASSRTGTSGRMTDTQYF
>TRBV4-1|TRBJ2-5|-|17
CASSQGKTEHFQETQYF
>TRBV4-1|TRBJ2-7|-|15
CASSQGSSSSYEQYF